The rows below give T cell receptor beta chains drawn from one sample of a study of blood T cell repertoires in COVID-19. Using immunoSEQ multiplex PCR, the repertoire was profiled, and TCRdb retains in-frame clones only, with some absent. Of more than 150,000 clones listed, around 84% are singletons. Material for sequencing was peripheral blood. These receptors all come from a man aged 25 to 40 with active or convalescent COVID-19. Each CDR3 is given with its conserved first and last residue. Fields, in order: V gene, clone size, CDR3 protein. Not all rows give a size; the values are once, few, many and, for expanded clones, a class.

>TRBV27|once
CASSLYRGGQETQYF
>TRBV28|-
CASSSFDTLAKNIQYF
>TRBV23-1|-
CASSQTYADSKANTGELFF
>TRBV10-3|-
CAISESRASRAGELFF
>TRBV27|-
CASSFNYMNTEAFF
>TRBV2|-
CASRVSREDYGYTF
>TRBV10-3|-
CAISGAGERDTQYF
>TRBV7-2|-
CASSRGGTNQPQHF
>TRBV27|few
CASSFLAQGNSPLHF
>TRBV4-2|-
CASSLTSTSGGARGPDTQYF
>TRBV5-4|-
CASSPAYPGTDTQYF
>TRBV7-2|once
CASSLEPTGGWYGYTF
>TRBV7-2|-
CASSLGGRKGANVLTF
>TRBV6-6|-
CASSPGPSGGAGDTQYF
>TRBV6-6|-
CASSRSSTGSSYEQYF
>TRBV3-1/TRBV3-2|-
CASSQPNQPQHF
>TRBV28|-
CASSSGPGTGPESLHF
>TRBV4-2|few
CASSQGTGENNGYTF
>TRBV5-8|-
CASSRDTSSGNTIYF
>TRBV7-6|-
CASSSGTGVYGYTF
>TRBV19|few
CASSEGGDQPQHF
>TRBV6-5|-
CASRYRDSGTQYF
>TRBV30|-
CAWARTGRTEAFF
>TRBV11-2|-
CASSLRAGQGMDGYTF
>TRBV4-1|-
CASSSRYEGYTF
>TRBV19|-
CASSLFYEGADGYTF
>TRBV21-1|once
CASSTCIRAGSTDTQYF
>TRBV19|many
CASSISVAAQGYTF
>TRBV5-1|-
CASSPGLGQPQHF
>TRBV19|-
CASVGQVFRGAFF
>TRBV7-7|few
CASSFGDSSYEQYF
>TRBV6-5|once
CASSPRTGPEAFF
>TRBV19|-
CASTLRGKNIQYF
>TRBV10-3|few
CAISLDGRPGNEQFF
>TRBV29-1|-
CSVENSSTGANVLTF
>TRBV5-6|few
CASSFPQFSGANVLTF
>TRBV18|-
CASSPPPGSSGNTIYF
>TRBV4-1|-
CASSPDRGNTGELFF
>TRBV19|-
CASGSFNAAHTNEQFF
>TRBV6-5|-
CASTTGFWNEQFF
>TRBV9|-
CASSVTSGSSYNEQFF
>TRBV7-2|-
CASSLASGNEQFF
>TRBV5-1|-
CASSLELEVGNTIYF
>TRBV27|-
CASSPVDKANEKLFF
>TRBV6-5|-
CASSTGTSGSATQYF
>TRBV3-1/TRBV3-2|-
CASSQASGGDTGELFF
>TRBV29-1|-
CSVVGGVTDTQYF
>TRBV19|-
CASSIGGDGYTF
>TRBV4-1|once
CASSQVAGTSNEQFF
>TRBV28|few
CASSLRGVDEKLFF
>TRBV3-1/TRBV3-2|-
CASSQGGGVGTEAFF
>TRBV4-3|-
CASSQEARGRNTIYF
>TRBV23-1|-
CASRRVAGQETQYF
>TRBV12-3/TRBV12-4|-
CASSSGVTEAFF
>TRBV7-3|-
CASSLGLAGGNEQFF